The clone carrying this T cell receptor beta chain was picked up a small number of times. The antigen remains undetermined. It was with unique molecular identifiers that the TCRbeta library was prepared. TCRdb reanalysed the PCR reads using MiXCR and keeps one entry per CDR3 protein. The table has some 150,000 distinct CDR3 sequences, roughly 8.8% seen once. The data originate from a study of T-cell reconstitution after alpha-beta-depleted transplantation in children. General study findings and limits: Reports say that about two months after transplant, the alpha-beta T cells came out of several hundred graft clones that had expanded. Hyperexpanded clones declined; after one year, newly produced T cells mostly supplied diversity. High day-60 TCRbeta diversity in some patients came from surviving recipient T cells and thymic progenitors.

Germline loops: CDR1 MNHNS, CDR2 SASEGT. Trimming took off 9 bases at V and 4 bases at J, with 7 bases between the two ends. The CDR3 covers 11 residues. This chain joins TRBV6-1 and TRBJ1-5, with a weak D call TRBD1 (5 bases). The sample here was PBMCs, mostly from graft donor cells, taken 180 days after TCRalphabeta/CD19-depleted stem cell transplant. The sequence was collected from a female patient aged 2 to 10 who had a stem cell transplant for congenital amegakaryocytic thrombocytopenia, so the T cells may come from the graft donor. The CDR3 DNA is TGTGCCAGGGGGCAAAATCAGCCCCAGCATTTT. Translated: CARGQNQPQHF.